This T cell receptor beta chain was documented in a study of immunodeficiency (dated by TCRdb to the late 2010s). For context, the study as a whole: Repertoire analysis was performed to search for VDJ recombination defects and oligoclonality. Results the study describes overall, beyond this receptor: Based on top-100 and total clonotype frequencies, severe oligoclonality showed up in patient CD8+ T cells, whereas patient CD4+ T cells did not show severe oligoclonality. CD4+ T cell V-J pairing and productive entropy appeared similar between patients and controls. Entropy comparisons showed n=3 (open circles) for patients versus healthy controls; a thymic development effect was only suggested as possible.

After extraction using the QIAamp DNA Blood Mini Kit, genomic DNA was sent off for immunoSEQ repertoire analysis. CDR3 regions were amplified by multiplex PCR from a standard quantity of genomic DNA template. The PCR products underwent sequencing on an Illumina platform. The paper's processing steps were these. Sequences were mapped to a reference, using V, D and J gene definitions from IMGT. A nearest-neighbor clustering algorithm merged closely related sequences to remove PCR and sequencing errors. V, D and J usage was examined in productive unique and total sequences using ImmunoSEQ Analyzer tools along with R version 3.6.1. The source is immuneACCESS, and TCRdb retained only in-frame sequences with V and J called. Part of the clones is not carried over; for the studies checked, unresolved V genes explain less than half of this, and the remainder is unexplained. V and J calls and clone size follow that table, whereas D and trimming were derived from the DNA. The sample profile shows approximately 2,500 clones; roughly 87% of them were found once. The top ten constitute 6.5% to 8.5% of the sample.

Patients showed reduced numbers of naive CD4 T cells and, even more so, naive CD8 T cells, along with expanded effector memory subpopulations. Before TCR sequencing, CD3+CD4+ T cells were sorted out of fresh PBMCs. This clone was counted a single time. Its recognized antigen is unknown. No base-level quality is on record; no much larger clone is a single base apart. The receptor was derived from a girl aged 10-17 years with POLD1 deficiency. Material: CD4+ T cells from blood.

The CDR3 region reads CASRRQGQETQYF. The DNA sequence is as follows: TGTGCCAGCAGAAGACAGGGGCAAGAGACCCAGTACTTC. The chain employs TRBV5-4 and TRBJ2-5; 8 bases in the junction line up with TRBD1. Taken from the germline V gene (reference sequence), the CDR1 and CDR2 loops are SGHNT and YYREEE. Germline trimming amounts to 5 bases on V and 2 bases on J, with 2 as the count of junction bases outside the gene matches. Taken from cysteine to phenylalanine, the CDR3 has 13 residues. CDR3 DNA is the only sequence kept; it has 39 bases, read in frame from the first base.